One sample yielded the 18 T cell receptor beta chains listed below, sequenced in a study of blood T cell repertoires in COVID-19. Clones were read by immunoSEQ multiplex PCR, and TCRdb kept only the in-frame ones, dropping some. Found here are 200,000 or so clones, over 80% of them singletons; the top ten hold more than 5%. Sequences were obtained from peripheral blood. These receptor sequences come from a woman aged 25 to 39 with acute or convalescent COVID-19.

J is TRBJ2-3 and V is TRBV19, with TRBD1 identical over 8 bases. Germline CDR1 is LNHDA and CDR2 is SQIVND (reference sequence). This CDR3 is 16 amino acids long. J lost 2 bases, V lost 4 bases, and 8 bases had no gene match. The CDR3 region is CASSSIRDRFTDTQYF. The CDR3 coding sequence is TGTGCCAGTAGTAGTATCCGGGACAGGTTCACAGATACGCAGTATTTT.

This chain links TRBV19 with TRBJ2-7, with 12 bases lining up with TRBD2. The CDR3 runs 15 residues. J lost 2 bases, V lost 3 bases, and 2 bases had no gene match. Germline CDR1 LNHDA, CDR2 SQIVND (reference sequence). The CDR3 loop is CASSIWTSGTYEQYF. The CDR3 region has the DNA TGTGCCAGTAGTATTTGGACTAGCGGGACCTACGAGCAGTACTTC.

V gene TRBV24-1 combines with J gene TRBJ2-7, with 7 positions matching TRBD1. The CDR3 consists of 15 residues. After removal of 2 bases from V and 3 bases from J, the junction contained 6 bases not matched to a gene. Germline CDR1 reads KGHDR; CDR2 reads SFDVKD. The CDR3 region is CATSDSRQGNYEQYF. Written as DNA, the CDR3 is TGTGCCACCAGTGATTCCCGACAGGGCAACTACGAGCAGTACTTC.

The V gene is TRBV7-2, the J gene TRBJ2-3; 9 bases are shared with TRBD2. The germline CDR1 and CDR2 sequences are SGHTA and FQGNSA. V gave up 3 bases and J gave up 0 bases; unmatched junction bases: 4. This CDR3 contains 16 residues. DNA of the CDR3: TGTGCCAGCAGCTTCGAGCGGGGGGCTAGCACAGATACGCAGTATTTT. Encoded protein: CASSFERGASTDTQYF.

The chain couples TRBV19 to TRBJ1-3; D is perhaps TRBD1 (6 bases). CDR1 and CDR2 (germline): LNHDA, SQIVND (reference sequence). V was shortened by 4 bases and J by 4 bases, with 11 bases between the two germline ends. The CDR3 runs 14 residues. CDR3 residues: CASSTGTLGNTIYF. The CDR3 DNA follows: TGTGCCAGTAGTACGGGGACACTCGGAAACACCATATATTTT.

The V gene is TRBV28, the J gene TRBJ1-2; D is possibly TRBD1 (6 bases). V was trimmed by 6 bases and J by 8 bases, leaving 13 bases between them. This CDR3 comprises 12 residues. CDR1 MDHEN and CDR2 SYDVKM come from the germline V gene. The chain's CDR3 is CASRGAGDGYTF. The CDR3 DNA is TGTGCCAGCAGGGGGGCAGGGGACGGCTACACCTTC.

The V call is TRBV27, the J call TRBJ2-2; 8 positions match TRBD2. Germline-derived CDR1 and CDR2 are MNHEY and SMNVEV (reference sequence). The V gene end was trimmed by 8 bases and the J gene end by 4 bases; junction bases not matched to a gene: 9. The CDR3 loop spans 15 amino acids. This chain's CDR3 is CASGWTSLGTGELFF. The DNA for the CDR3 is TGTGCCAGCGGGTGGACTAGCCTAGGCACCGGGGAGCTGTTTTTT.

V and J are TRBV24-1 and TRBJ2-2, with D maybe TRBD1 (6 bases). The CDR3 spans 21 residues. The germline CDR1 and CDR2 sequences are KGHDR and SFDVKD. Between the trimmed V and J ends, which lost 2 bases and 3 bases, there was a span of 27 bases. The CDR3 sequence: CATSDSLLFDRIARDTGELFF. CDR3 DNA sequence: TGTGCCACCAGTGATTCCCTCCTTTTCGACAGGATCGCTCGCGACACCGGGGAGCTGTTTTTT.

This clone has more than one count but fewer than ten. The J gene is TRBJ1-2, the V gene TRBV5-1, with D perhaps TRBD1 (6 bases). Trimming removed 0 bases from V and 6 bases from J, with 12 bases in between. Germline CDR1 and CDR2: SGHRS and YFSETQ. This CDR3 spans 14 amino acids. CDR3 amino acids: CASSLAKQGHGYTF. The CDR3 DNA reads as TGCGCCAGCAGCTTGGCCAAACAGGGCCATGGCTACACCTTC.

The chain links TRBV28 to TRBJ1-4; D may be TRBD1 (5 bases). Germline V gives CDR1 MDHEN, CDR2 SYDVKM. This CDR3 has 15 residues. V lost 2 bases and J lost 5, with 12 bases in between. CDR3 coding DNA: TGTGCCAGCAGTTTAGGGGGACTAACCAATGAAAAACTGTTTTTT. Its protein is CASSLGGLTNEKLFF.

This clone was recorded only once. This chain uses TRBV19 with TRBJ1-1; 11 bases fit TRBD1. The CDR3 length is 14 residues. Germline trimming cut 4 bases from V and 11 bases from J; bases unmatched to any gene: 9. Germline CDR1 and CDR2: LNHDA and SQIVND (reference sequence). The CDR3 sequence: CASSTRGQGGMAFF. CDR3 in DNA: TGTGCCAGTAGTACTCGGGGACAGGGGGGAATGGCTTTCTTT.

The chain carries TRBV21-1 and TRBJ2-3; no DNA check was done on the table's D call, TRBD1. TRBV21-1 is annotated as a pseudogene. The CDR3 sequence is 16 residues long. Here the CDR3 DNA reads TGTGCCAGCAGCTTTCGGACAGCCCCTAGCACAGATACGCAGTATTTT. Protein: CASSFRTAPSTDTQYF.

The chain combines TRBV2 with TRBJ2-2, with 7 bases aligning to TRBD2. Germline loops: CDR1 SNHLY, CDR2 FYNNEI. The ends lost 8 bases at V and 0 bases at J; junction bases unmatched: 0. This CDR3 contains 13 residues. The CDR3 region is CASAGANTGELFF. In DNA, the CDR3 is TGTGCCAGCGCGGGAGCGAACACCGGGGAGCTGTTTTTT.

The rearrangement links TRBV7-2 to TRBJ2-3; no clear D gene. This CDR3 has 13 amino acids. Trimming took off 1 base at V and 2 bases at J, with 4 bases between the two ends. Germline assignment: CDR1 SGHTA and CDR2 FQGNSA. CDR3 protein: CASSLGYTDTQYF. Here the CDR3 DNA reads TGTGCCAGCAGCTTAGGCTACACAGATACGCAGTATTTT.

This clone was counted only a few times. The rearrangement uses TRBV7-2 and TRBJ2-7; TRBD1 aligns across 8 bases. This CDR3 has 14 amino acids. V lost 8 bases to trimming and J lost 3 bases; unmatched junction nucleotides: 9. Germline CDR1 reads SGHTA; CDR2 reads FQGNSA. CDR3 DNA: TGTGCCAGCGTCCCCCCGGACAGGGACTACGAGCAGTACTTC. Residues: CASVPPDRDYEQYF. Using reference TRBV7-2 and TRBJ2-7 for the parts outside the CDR3, the full variable domain is GAGVSQSPSNKVTEKGKDVELRCDPISGHTALYWYRQSLGQGLEFLIYFQGNSAPDKSGLPSDRFSAERTGGSVSTLTIQRTQQEDSAVYLCASVPPDRDYEQYFGPGTRLTVT.

The chain has TRBV7-6 and TRBJ2-1, with a possible D match to TRBD2 (6 bases). This CDR3 is 18 amino acids long. V was cut by 4 bases and J by 0 bases, with 19 bases left in between. Germline V gene data show CDR1 as SGHVS and CDR2 as FNYEAQ. This CDR3 reads CASSSEGLSGGSYNEQFF. CDR3 sequence (DNA): TGTGCCAGCAGCTCGGAGGGGCTGTCCGGAGGCTCCTACAATGAGCAGTTCTTC. The full variable domain, rest sourced from reference TRBV7-6 and TRBJ2-1, is GAGVSQSPRYKVTKRGQDVALRCDPISGHVSLYWYRQALGQGPEFLTYFNYEAQQDKSGLPNDRFSAERPEGSISTLTIQRTEQRDSAMYRCASSSEGLSGGSYNEQFFGPGTRLTVL.

The chain carries TRBV4-3 and TRBJ2-1, with 11 nucleotides matching TRBD2. Germline V CDR1 and CDR2: LGHNA, YSLEER. V shed 1 base and J 6 bases; nucleotides not matched to a gene: 2. The CDR3 runs 15 residues. CDR3 amino acids: CASSQASGGLNEQFF. The CDR3 region has the DNA TGCGCCAGCAGCCAAGCTAGCGGGGGGCTCAATGAGCAGTTCTTC.

This clone was seen just once. The rearrangement uses TRBV29-1 and TRBJ2-3; TRBD1 aligns across 11 bases. The V segment lost 4 bases and the J segment 3 bases; nucleotides outside the gene matches: 6. CDR1 and CDR2 (germline): SQVTM, ANQGSEA. CDR3 length: 15 amino acids. Here the CDR3 reads CSVVRTGGNTDTQYF. The CDR3 region has the DNA TGCAGCGTTGTTCGGACAGGGGGCAATACAGATACGCAGTATTTT.